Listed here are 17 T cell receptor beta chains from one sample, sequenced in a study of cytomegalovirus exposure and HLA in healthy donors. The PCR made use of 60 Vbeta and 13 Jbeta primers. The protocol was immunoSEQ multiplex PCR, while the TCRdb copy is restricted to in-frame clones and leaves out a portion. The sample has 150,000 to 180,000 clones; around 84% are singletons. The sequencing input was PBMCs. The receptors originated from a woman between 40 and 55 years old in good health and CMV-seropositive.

The CDR3 spells CASSAQPGQPPTYGYTF. In DNA, the CDR3 is TGTGCCAGCAGTGCGCAACCGGGACAGCCACCTACCTATGGCTACACCTTC. The rearrangement uses TRBV6-1 and TRBJ1-2; TRBD1 aligns across 7 bases. The CDR3 totals 17 residues. The J segment lost 4 bases and the V segment lost 4 bases, leaving 15 bases of the junction unmatched. Germline V gene lookup returns CDR1 MNHNS and CDR2 SASEGT.

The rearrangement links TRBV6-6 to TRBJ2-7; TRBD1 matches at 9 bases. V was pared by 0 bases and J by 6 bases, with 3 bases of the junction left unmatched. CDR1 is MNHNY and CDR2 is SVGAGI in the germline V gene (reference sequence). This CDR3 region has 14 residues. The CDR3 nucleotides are TGTGCCAGCAGTTACTCGCAGACAGGGGGCGAGCAGTACTTC. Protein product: CASSYSQTGGEQYF.

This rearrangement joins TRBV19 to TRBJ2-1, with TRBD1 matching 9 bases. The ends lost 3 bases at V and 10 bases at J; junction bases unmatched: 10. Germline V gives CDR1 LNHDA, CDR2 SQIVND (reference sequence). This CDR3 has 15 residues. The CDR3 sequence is CASSMGQGAVGEQFF. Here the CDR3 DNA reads TGTGCCAGTAGTATGGGACAGGGTGCTGTTGGCGAGCAGTTCTTC.

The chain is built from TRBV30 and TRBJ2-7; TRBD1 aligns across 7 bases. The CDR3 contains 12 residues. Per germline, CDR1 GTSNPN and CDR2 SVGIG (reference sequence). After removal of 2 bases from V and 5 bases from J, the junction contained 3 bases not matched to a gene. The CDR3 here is CAWSLQGHEQYF. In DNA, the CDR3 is TGTGCCTGGAGTCTACAGGGGCACGAGCAGTACTTC.

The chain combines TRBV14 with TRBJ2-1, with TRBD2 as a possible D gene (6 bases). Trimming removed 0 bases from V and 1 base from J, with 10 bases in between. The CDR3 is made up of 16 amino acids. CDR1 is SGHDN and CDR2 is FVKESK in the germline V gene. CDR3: CASSQERGRSYNEQFF. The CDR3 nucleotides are TGTGCCAGCAGCCAAGAACGGGGGAGGTCCTACAATGAGCAGTTCTTC.

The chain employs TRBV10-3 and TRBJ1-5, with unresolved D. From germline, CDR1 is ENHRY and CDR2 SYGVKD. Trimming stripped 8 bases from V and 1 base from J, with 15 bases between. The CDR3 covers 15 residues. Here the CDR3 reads CAISETGNSNQPQHF. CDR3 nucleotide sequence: TGTGCCATCTCGGAGACGGGGAACAGCAATCAGCCCCAGCATTTT.

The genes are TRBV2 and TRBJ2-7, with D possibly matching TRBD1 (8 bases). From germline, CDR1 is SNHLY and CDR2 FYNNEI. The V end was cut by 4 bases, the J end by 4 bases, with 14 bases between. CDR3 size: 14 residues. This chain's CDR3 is CASSGQGRGYEQYF. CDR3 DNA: TGTGCCAGCAGTGGACAGGGGAGGGGGTACGAGCAGTACTTC.

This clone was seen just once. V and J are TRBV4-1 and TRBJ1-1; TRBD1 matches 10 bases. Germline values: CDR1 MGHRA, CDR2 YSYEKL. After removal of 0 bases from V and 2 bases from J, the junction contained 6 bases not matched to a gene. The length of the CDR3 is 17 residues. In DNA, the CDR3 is TGCGCCAGCAGCCAAGATTCGGGACAGGGGACAAACACTGAAGCTTTCTTT. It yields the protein CASSQDSGQGTNTEAFF.

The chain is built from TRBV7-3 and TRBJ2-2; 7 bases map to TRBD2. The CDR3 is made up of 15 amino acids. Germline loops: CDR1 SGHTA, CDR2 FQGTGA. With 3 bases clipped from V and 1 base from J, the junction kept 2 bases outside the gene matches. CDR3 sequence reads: CASSFASGNTGELFF. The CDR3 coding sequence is TGTGCCAGCAGCTTTGCTAGCGGGAACACCGGGGAGCTGTTTTTT. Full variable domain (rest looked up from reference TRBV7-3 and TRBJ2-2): GAGVSQTPSNKVTEKGKYVELRCDPISGHTALYWYRQSLGQGPEFLIYFQGTGAADDSGLPNDRFFAVRPEGSVSTLKIQRTERGDSAVYLCASSFASGNTGELFFGEGSRLTVL.

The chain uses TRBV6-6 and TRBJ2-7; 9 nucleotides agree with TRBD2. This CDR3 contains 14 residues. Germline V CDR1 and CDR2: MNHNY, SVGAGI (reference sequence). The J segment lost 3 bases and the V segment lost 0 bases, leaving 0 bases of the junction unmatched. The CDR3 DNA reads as TGTGCCAGCAGTTACTCTAGCGGGAGCTACGAGCAGTACTTC. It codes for CASSYSSGSYEQYF.

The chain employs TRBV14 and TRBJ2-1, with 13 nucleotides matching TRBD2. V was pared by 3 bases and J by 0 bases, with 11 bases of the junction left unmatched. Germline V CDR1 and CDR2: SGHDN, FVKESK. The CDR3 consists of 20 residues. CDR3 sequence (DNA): TGTGCCAGCAGCCAGAGGGGACTAGCGGGAAGACTGAGCTCCTACAATGAGCAGTTCTTC. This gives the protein CASSQRGLAGRLSSYNEQFF.

For the CDR3, the DNA is TGTGCCAGCTCACCAGGAGGAGCAGTTAGCAATCAGCCCCAGCATTTT. It is translated as CASSPGGAVSNQPQHF. The chain is built from TRBV18 and TRBJ1-5, with D uncertain. Trimming removed 2 bases from V and 0 bases from J, with 11 bases in between. The length of the CDR3 is 16 residues. Germline CDR1 is KGHSH and CDR2 is LQKENI.

This CDR3 is CASSHRPGTGVVGHEQYF. CDR3 DNA sequence: TGTGCCAGCAGCCACCGTCCCGGGACAGGGGTAGTGGGGCACGAGCAGTACTTC. This sequence joins TRBV5-6 and TRBJ2-7; TRBD1 aligns across 10 bases. V was pared by 4 bases and J by 5 bases, with 18 bases of the junction left unmatched. Germline V gene lookup returns CDR1 SGHDT and CDR2 YYEEEE. This CDR3 is 18 amino acids long.

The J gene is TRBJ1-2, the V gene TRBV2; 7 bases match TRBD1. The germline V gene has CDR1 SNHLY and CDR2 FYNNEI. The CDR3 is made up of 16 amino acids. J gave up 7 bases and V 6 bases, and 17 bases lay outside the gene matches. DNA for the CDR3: TGTGCCAGCAGATCAACTCCTAAAACAGGGGCTGGTGGCTACACCTTC. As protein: CASRSTPKTGAGGYTF.

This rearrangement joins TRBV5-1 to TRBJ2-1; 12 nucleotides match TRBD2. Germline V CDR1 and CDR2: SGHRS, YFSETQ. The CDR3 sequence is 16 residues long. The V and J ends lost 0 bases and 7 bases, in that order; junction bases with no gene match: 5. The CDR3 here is CASSLGPSGRVNEQFF. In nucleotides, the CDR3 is TGCGCCAGCAGCTTGGGGCCTAGCGGGAGGGTTAATGAGCAGTTCTTC.

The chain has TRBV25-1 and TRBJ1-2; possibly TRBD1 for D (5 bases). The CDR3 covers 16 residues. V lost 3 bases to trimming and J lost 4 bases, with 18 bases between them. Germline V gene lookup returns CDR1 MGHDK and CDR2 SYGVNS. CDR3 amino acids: CASSDTDRPFGYGYTF. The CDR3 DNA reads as TGTGCCAGCAGTGACACCGACAGACCTTTTGGCTATGGCTACACCTTC.

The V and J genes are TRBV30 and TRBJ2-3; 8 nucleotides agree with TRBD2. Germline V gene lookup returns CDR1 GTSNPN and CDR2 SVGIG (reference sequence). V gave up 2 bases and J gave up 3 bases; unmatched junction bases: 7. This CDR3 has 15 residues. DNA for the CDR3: TGTGCCTGGAGTCGGGGGGGGCTGGGGACAGATACGCAGTATTTT. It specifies CAWSRGGLGTDTQYF.